A selection of T cell receptor beta chains follows, all from one sample in a study of neurological immune-mediated disorders. One entry per CDR3 protein results from TCRdb running MiXCR on the 5' RACE reads. The sample yields some 76,000 distinct CDR3 sequences, 3.2% seen once. Sequenced input: PBMCs. Source of these receptors: a woman between 50 and 59 years old with multiple sclerosis. The CDR3 runs from the conserved cysteine through the conserved F or W. A D gene is named only where the DNA matches it firmly. A clone size is listed for some rows: how often the clone was seen (once, few, many), or a class if it is expanded.

many | TRBJ2-5 | TRBV7-2 | - | CASSLILFETQYF | TGTGCCAGCAGCTTAATCCTATTCGAGACCCAGTACTTC
many | TRBJ1-1 | TRBV10-3 | - | CAISGPQGQNTEAFF | TGTGCCATCAGTGGGCCACAGGGCCAGAACACTGAAGCTTTCTTT
many | TRBJ2-7 | TRBV20-1 | - | CSARGGISSENYEQYF | TGCAGTGCTAGAGGTGGTATATCTAGCGAAAACTACGAGCAGTACTTC
few | TRBJ2-7 | TRBV28 | - | CASRVPGNSYEQYF | TGTGCCAGCAGAGTCCCGGGGAACTCCTACGAGCAGTACTTC
many | TRBJ1-1 | TRBV7-2 | - | CASSGQTNTEAFF | TGTGCCAGCAGCGGACAGACGAACACTGAAGCTTTCTTT
many | TRBJ2-1 | TRBV5-6 | - | CASSLMGHYNEQFF | TGTGCCAGCAGCTTGATGGGACACTACAATGAGCAGTTCTTC
many | TRBJ1-6 | TRBV5-5 | TRBD1 | CASSRIGQGGNSPLHF | TGTGCCAGCAGCCGAATCGGACAGGGGGGCAATTCACCCCTCCACTTT
- | TRBJ2-3 | TRBV5-1 | TRBD2 | CASSAGRGKDTQYF | TGCGCCAGCAGCGCGGGGAGGGGCAAAGATACGCAGTATTTT
many | TRBJ2-7 | TRBV24-1 | - | CATSEPVGNEQYF | TGTGCCACCAGTGAACCGGTCGGTAACGAGCAGTACTTC
many | TRBJ2-5 | TRBV5-1 | TRBD1 | CASSPPGTGGRETQYF | TGCGCCAGCAGCCCCCCCGGGACAGGGGGCAGAGAGACCCAGTACTTC
many | TRBJ1-4 | TRBV6-1 | TRBD1 | CASSEAPDRVGKLFF | TGTGCCAGCAGTGAAGCGCCGGACAGGGTCGGAAAACTGTTTTTT
many | TRBJ2-1 | TRBV24-1 | TRBD2 | CATSDRSGGSYNEQFF | TGTGCCACCAGTGATCGGAGCGGGGGATCCTACAATGAGCAGTTCTTC
few | TRBJ2-7 | TRBV20-1 | TRBD2 | CSARRTSGRAYEQYF | TGCAGTGCTAGACGGACTAGCGGGAGGGCCTACGAGCAGTACTTC
many | TRBJ2-1 | TRBV20-1 | - | CSAIYPGGHEQFF | TGCAGTGCTATTTACCCAGGGGGGCATGAGCAGTTCTTC
many | TRBJ1-2 | TRBV12-3/TRBV12-4 | - | CASSAVLVSNYGYTF | TGTGCCAGCAGTGCCGTCCTCGTATCTAACTATGGCTACACCTTC
many | TRBJ1-4 | TRBV7-2 | TRBD1 | CASRAGTGVWEKLFF | TGTGCCAGCAGGGCCGGGACAGGGGTTTGGGAAAAACTGTTTTTT
many | TRBJ1-5 | TRBV12-3/TRBV12-4 | TRBD1 | CASRQGGDQPQHF | TGTGCCAGCAGACAGGGGGGGGATCAGCCCCAGCATTTT
many | TRBJ1-4 | TRBV20-1 | - | CSARDGGGDEKLFF | TGCAGTGCTAGAGATGGAGGAGGGGATGAAAAACTGTTTTTT
many | TRBJ2-2 | TRBV29-1 | TRBD2 | CSVAVSGDTGELFF | TGCAGCGTTGCGGTTAGCGGGGACACCGGGGAGCTGTTTTTT
many | TRBJ2-1 | TRBV3-1 | TRBD2 | CASSQDYPGGPHSYNEQFF | TGTGCCAGCAGCCAAGATTATCCGGGAGGACCCCACTCCTACAATGAGCAGTTCTTC